This TCR beta chain was captured in a study of blood T cell repertoires in COVID-19. Overall study context: T cells, B-cell-depleted T cells, or PBMCs supplied cDNA or gDNA.

Repertoires were generated with immunoSEQ multiplex PCR, while TCRdb's copy carries only in-frame clones and drops some. Found here are 30,000 to 35,000 clones, around 87% of them singletons; the top ten hold 40% to 45%. This CDR3 spans 14 amino acids. The germline V gene encodes CDR1 KGHSH and CDR2 LQKENI. Trimming left V 0 bases short and J 5 bases short, with 10 bases between. The specimen was peripheral blood. The TCR was taken from a human donor in a cohort sampled during active COVID-19. The V gene is TRBV18, the J gene TRBJ1-1; D perhaps matches TRBD1 (6 bases). The CDR3 coding sequence is TGTGCCAGCTCACCACCTCCAGGGACAACTGAAGCTTTCTTT. Protein product: CASSPPPGTTEAFF.